This TCR beta chain was sequenced in a study of identical twins. The CDR3 is made up of 16 amino acids. The V gene lost 7 bases and the J gene lost 6 bases, with 25 bases spanning the gap. In germline, CDR1 is MNHNS, CDR2 SASEGT. TCRdb re-analysed the 5' RACE reads in MiXCR, keeping a single row per CDR3 protein. This sample yields hundreds of thousands of distinct CDR3 sequences, of which 15% to 20% are seen a single time; over 10% belongs to the top ten. The sample was also reused in another study, on T cells expressing NK-cell markers. From that second work: Source material for TCR beta repertoires consisted of sorted CD3+CD56+NKG2C+, CD3+CD56+NKG2C- and CD3+CD56-NKG2C+ T cells. Of CD8+ T cells, about 1.0-8% belonged to dominant NKG2C+ clonotypes in several donors. Several donors likewise had their CD3+CD56-NKG2C+ fraction led by these clonotypes. Certain NKG2C+ T cell clones were expanded, and their HCMV specificity remained unclear.

The source material was PBMCs. The receptor was derived from a woman between 18 and 29 years old in good health. The chain couples TRBV6-1 to TRBJ2-7; the D gene is possibly TRBD1 (6 bases). CDR3 protein: CASTQNGQTTSGEQYF. The CDR3 coding sequence is TGTGCCAGCACCCAAAACGGACAGACTACTTCGGGCGAGCAGTACTTC.